A selection of T cell receptor beta chains follows, all from one sample in a study of PD-1 blockade in classical Hodgkin lymphoma. Clones were read by immunoSEQ multiplex PCR, and TCRdb kept only the in-frame ones, dropping some. The sample lists 20,000 to 30,000 clones, 60% to 80% occurring once. The material sequenced was peripheral blood mononuclear cells (PBMCs), taken at baseline. The receptors were gathered from a human donor with classical Hodgkin lymphoma. The CDR3 runs from the conserved cysteine through the conserved F or W. D genes are given only for firm matches. Clone size, where shown, is once, few, many, or a class for clones that have expanded.

length	J	V	size	D	CDR3	DNA
14	TRBJ2-4	TRBV15	NA	NA	CATSRVGEERIQYF	TGTGCCACCAGCAGAGTGGGGGAAGAACGGATTCAGTACTTC
13	TRBJ1-1	TRBV10-1	few	NA	CASSENPWDSAFF	TGCGCCAGCAGTGAGAACCCTTGGGATTCGGCTTTCTTT
16	TRBJ2-2	TRBV5-1	NA	NA	CASTTFGGGNTGELFF	TGCGCCAGCACCACCTTCGGGGGAGGGAACACCGGGGAGCTGTTTTTT
13	TRBJ2-1	TRBV7-6	NA	NA	CASSSDNYNEQFF	TGTGCCAGCAGCTCGGACAACTACAATGAGCAGTTCTTC
12	TRBJ1-2	TRBV7-2	few	NA	CASSLREFGYTF	TGTGCCAGCAGCTTAAGGGAATTTGGCTACACCTTC
15	TRBJ2-4	TRBV28	NA	TRBD1	CASSFPRQGANIQYF	TGTGCCAGCAGTTTTCCGAGACAGGGGGCTAACATTCAGTACTTC
15	TRBJ1-4	TRBV2	NA	NA	CASAETEGWLHELFF	TGTGCCAGTGCGGAAACGGAAGGGTGGCTCCACGAACTGTTTTTT
15	TRBJ1-3	TRBV9	once	NA	CASSEGFISGNTIYF	TGTGCCAGCAGCGAGGGGTTCATCTCTGGAAACACCATATATTTT
14	TRBJ1-1	TRBV5-1	NA	TRBD1	CASTGMAGGTEAFF	TGCGCCAGCACCGGGATGGCAGGGGGCACTGAAGCTTTCTTT
14	TRBJ1-1	TRBV30	once	TRBD1	CAWSVRDSWAEAFF	TGTGCCTGGAGTGTAAGGGACAGTTGGGCTGAAGCTTTCTTT
15	TRBJ1-6	TRBV6-1	NA	NA	CASTVLRTANSPLHF	TGTGCCAGCACAGTCCTGAGGACGGCCAATTCACCCCTCCACTTT
15	TRBJ2-7	TRBV2	medium-sized	NA	CASSEIRVSPYEQYF	TGTGCCAGCAGTGAAATCCGGGTCTCCCCCTACGAGCAGTACTTC
15	TRBJ1-1	TRBV12-5	NA	NA	CASGPDRGLNTEAFF	TGTGCTAGTGGTCCTGACAGAGGCCTGAACACTGAAGCTTTCTTT
16	TRBJ2-2	TRBV15	NA	NA	CATSRDGGFNTGELFF	TGTGCCACCAGCAGAGATGGGGGGTTCAACACCGGGGAGCTGTTTTTT
18	TRBJ2-1	TRBV29-1	NA	NA	CSVEGVRVVEKPYNERFF	TGCAGCGTTGAGGGGGTCAGGGTAGTTGAGAAACCCTACAATGAGCGGTTCTTC
17	TRBJ2-3	TRBV19	few	TRBD1	CASSQLRDRGSTDTQYF	TGTGCCAGTAGCCAATTACGGGACAGGGGAAGCACAGATACGCAGTATTTT
16	TRBJ2-3	TRBV19	once	NA	CASSLGEGGGTDTQYF	TGTGCCAGTAGTCTAGGGGAGGGGGGCGGCACAGATACGCAGTATTTT
15	TRBJ2-3	TRBV7-2	NA	NA	CASSLVGGGTDTQYF	TGTGCCAGCAGCTTAGTGGGGGGCGGCACAGATACGCAGTATTTT
15	TRBJ1-4	TRBV5-4	NA	NA	CASSGGLGTNEKLFF	TGTGCCAGCAGCGGGGGACTAGGGACTAATGAAAAACTGTTTTTT
17	TRBJ2-1	TRBV11-2	once	NA	CASSLVLPPSSYNEQFF	TGTGCCAGCAGCTTAGTTCTTCCCCCCAGCTCCTACAATGAGCAGTTCTTC
12	TRBJ2-7	TRBV28	NA	NA	CASTGDPYEQYF	TGTGCCAGCACAGGGGACCCCTACGAGCAGTACTTC
17	TRBJ2-1	TRBV28	NA	NA	CASSLAPGSGRLNEQFF	TGTGCCAGCAGTTTAGCCCCAGGGTCGGGGCGGCTCAATGAGCAGTTCTTC
18	TRBJ1-2	TRBV10-1	NA	TRBD1	CAITTPPGTGESGATGTF	TGCGCCATCACCACGCCGCCCGGGACAGGGGAAAGTGGGGCCACCGGCACCTTC
13	TRBJ2-1	TRBV5-8	NA	TRBD1	CASGTGYYNEQFF	TGTGCCAGTGGGACAGGGTACTACAATGAGCAGTTCTTC
18	TRBJ1-5	TRBV10-3	NA	TRBD1	CAISDFRTGESLGQPQHF	TGTGCCATCAGTGATTTCCGGACAGGGGAGTCTCTTGGTCAGCCCCAGCATTTT
14	TRBJ2-4	TRBV30	once	NA	CAWKPAIAKNIQYF	TGTGCCTGGAAACCGGCTATAGCCAAAAACATTCAGTACTTC
15	TRBJ1-2	TRBV5-6	NA	NA	CASSLAELNGYGYTF	TGTGCCAGCAGCTTGGCAGAGCTCAACGGCTATGGCTACACCTTC
16	TRBJ2-3	TRBV10-3	NA	TRBD1	CAISYRDRYPTDTQYF	TGTGCCATCAGCTACCGGGACAGATACCCCACAGATACGCAGTATTTT
14	TRBJ2-3	TRBV7-2	NA	TRBD1	CASSLGAGGDTQYF	TGTGCCAGCAGCTTAGGGGCAGGGGGAGATACGCAGTATTTT
15	TRBJ2-3	TRBV29-1	NA	NA	CSVEVLGSIRDTQYF	TGCAGCGTTGAGGTGTTAGGGTCAATTCGGGATACGCAGTATTTT
17	TRBJ1-2	TRBV6-1	NA	TRBD1	CASSDPQGGYTNYGYTF	TGTGCCAGCAGTGATCCCCAGGGGGGGTATACTAACTATGGCTACACCTTC
13	TRBJ1-2	TRBV19	NA	TRBD1	CASSIGQVYGYTF	TGTGCCAGTAGTATCGGACAGGTATATGGCTACACCTTC
17	TRBJ1-1	TRBV5-6	NA	NA	CASSLVSGARGNTEAFF	TGTGCCAGCAGCTTGGTTTCGGGGGCACGGGGGAACACTGAAGCTTTCTTT
14	TRBJ2-7	TRBV2	NA	TRBD2	CASSESGLAYEQYF	TGTGCCAGCAGCGAATCAGGACTAGCCTACGAGCAGTACTTC
16	TRBJ2-1	TRBV5-1	NA	TRBD2	CASSATLAGVRDEQFF	TGCGCCAGCAGCGCAACACTAGCGGGGGTGAGGGATGAGCAGTTCTTC
14	TRBJ1-2	TRBV7-9	medium-sized	NA	CASSSSGELQRYTF	TGTGCCAGCAGCTCAAGCGGGGAACTACAACGTTACACCTTC
18	TRBJ2-7	TRBV6-4	NA	TRBD1	CASSDGQGTFLGSYEQYF	TGTGCCAGCAGCGACGGACAGGGTACCTTTTTGGGCTCCTACGAGCAGTACTTC
13	TRBJ2-3	TRBV30	NA	NA	CAWSGHQRDTQYF	TGTGCCTGGAGTGGGCACCAGCGGGATACGCAGTATTTT
12	TRBJ2-1	TRBV9	NA	NA	CASSAYFNEQFF	TGTGCCAGCAGCGCCTACTTTAATGAGCAGTTCTTC
11	TRBJ2-7	TRBV10-3	few	NA	CAISEVGEQYF	TGTGCCATCAGTGAGGTGGGCGAGCAGTACTTC
15	TRBJ2-3	TRBV9	NA	NA	CASSPGSSSTDTQYF	TGTGCCAGCAGCCCGGGGAGTTCTAGCACAGATACGCAGTATTTT
15	TRBJ1-6	TRBV9	NA	NA	CASSVGRLTNSPLHF	TGTGCCAGCAGCGTAGGCCGGCTTACTAATTCACCCCTCCACTTT
11	TRBJ2-3	TRBV2	NA	NA	CASPNGNTQYF	TGTGCCAGCCCCAATGGTAATACGCAGTATTTT
15	TRBJ2-7	TRBV4-3	NA	NA	CASSQVEGLAYEQYF	TGCGCCAGCAGCCAAGTGGAGGGGCTAGCCTACGAGCAGTACTTC
16	TRBJ1-1	TRBV11-3	NA	TRBD1	CASSPAGTGGITEAFF	TGTGCCAGCAGCCCAGCCGGGACAGGGGGCATCACTGAAGCTTTCTTT
18	TRBJ1-3	TRBV9	NA	NA	CASSVLHSGRSSGNTIYF	TGTGCCAGCAGCGTGCTCCATTCCGGACGGAGCTCTGGAAACACCATATATTTT
17	TRBJ2-3	TRBV27	once	NA	CASSFRASFGLTDTQYF	TGTGCCAGCAGTTTCAGGGCTAGCTTTGGTTTGACAGATACGCAGTATTTT
16	TRBJ2-1	TRBV9	NA	TRBD2	CASSVGGSSGDNEQFF	TGTGCCAGCAGCGTTGGGGGTTCTAGCGGGGACAATGAGCAGTTCTTC
19	TRBJ1-3	TRBV7-9	NA	NA	CASSLIGFGVKDSGNTIYF	TGTGCCAGCAGCTTAATCGGTTTCGGGGTTAAAGACTCTGGAAACACCATATATTTT
13	TRBJ2-2	TRBV6-1	once	NA	CASGGENTGELFF	TGTGCCAGCGGCGGGGAGAACACCGGGGAGCTGTTTTTT
15	TRBJ1-1	TRBV27	NA	NA	CASSLEGPLGTEAFF	TGTGCCAGCAGTCTTGAGGGCCCCTTGGGGACTGAAGCTTTCTTT
12	TRBJ2-7	TRBV2	NA	TRBD2	CGAGVLSYEQYF	TGTGGTGCGGGGGTCCTCTCCTACGAGCAGTACTTC
18	TRBJ2-5	TRBV7-6	NA	TRBD2	CASSLGTSGGPVQETQYF	TGTGCCAGCAGCTTAGGGACTAGCGGGGGCCCCGTCCAAGAGACCCAGTACTTC
13	TRBJ2-1	TRBV5-6	NA	TRBD1	CASSLDRDNEQFF	TGTGCCAGCAGCCTTGACAGGGATAATGAGCAGTTCTTC
15	TRBJ2-7	TRBV6-6	NA	NA	CASSYGPTGRYEQYF	TGTGCCAGCAGTTACGGCCCGACAGGCCGCTACGAGCAGTACTTC